This T cell receptor beta chain was identified in a study of cytomegalovirus exposure and HLA in healthy donors (dated by TCRdb to about 2017). Regarding the complete study: In an earlier analysis of several hundred of the donors, 250 to 300 Gb of sequence data and just under 120 million unique TCR beta sequences from some 170 million T cells were reported. Every repertoire in the discovery cohort had been generated on one and the same sequencing platform. Typing coverage varied by locus: about 620-630 donors for A, B, C, DRB1 and DQB1; roughly 510 for DQA1; approximately 610 for DPA1; under 490 for DPB1. The genetic ancestry cluster associated with self-reported Caucasian donors included 65% to 90% of the 398 genotyped donors. In addition to the first cohort of around 670 subjects, a separate validation cohort of about 120 different subjects was used. Class I and class II HLA loci were covered by the typing at four-digit resolution. Four to six DR-DQ haplotypes were handled as single units for association and clustering, since linkage in the cohort was strong. An earlier analysis of around 580 of the donors used high-throughput TCR beta sequencing to judge whether each TCR beta V gene segment behaved as functional or pseudogenic. The later analysis used no new phenotypic data to find candidate immune exposures, relying instead on TCR beta sequences and their occurrence across donors. The aim of the study was to test whether cataloging public T cell receptors could identify signatures of past pathogen exposure. A later genetic analysis used genome-wide SNP genotypes for 398 of the 666 donors, treating that subset as a discovery cohort. High-throughput TCR immunosequencing, statistical association of individual TCRs with disease status, and machine learning were combined to predict cytomegalovirus infection status. Using immunosequencing, the study profiled T cell repertoires from 666 subjects and related those repertoires to cytomegalovirus serostatus. Alongside the repertoire data, information on donor age, sex, ethnicity and CMV serostatus was compiled. An early release covering around 630 HLA-typed donors comprised roughly 300 gigabases of sequencing data and some 79 million unique TCR sequences. A later analysis re-analyzed previously published TCR beta repertoires from 500 to 700 donors and added high-resolution HLA genotyping to study TCR occurrence patterns. On average, 235,054 unique TCR beta nucleotide sequences were sequenced per donor among fewer than 500 genotyped donors of the cohort, with about 17% of those sequences being non-productive.

About this clone itself: Its antigen is not yet known. Per-base quality was not reported, and no clone a single base away is much larger than it.

Findings and caveats that apply to the study as a whole: At a false discovery rate of 0.05, a later analysis linked some 17,000 TCR beta sequences to specific HLA alleles. The earlier analysis of almost 600 of the donors excluded some 15 rarely observed V segments, including chromosome 9 orphons, because counts were too low. The 87-base-pair reads could not distinguish some IMGT-functional V segments, including TRBV6-2 and TRBV6-3, so those segments were excluded. The classifier was reported to diagnose cytomegalovirus status with high specificity and sensitivity in both the original and validation cohorts. A later genetic analysis reported fewer N-insertions in productive TCRs among donors in an Asian-associated ancestry cluster than the approximately 670-donor mean. According to a later analysis, most CMV-associated TCR beta chains appeared to be HLA-restricted, and the HLA associations seemed to be driven largely by CMV exposure. Correlated functional status among segregating V segments might reflect linkage disequilibrium, but an unknown experimental factor could not be ruled out. A group of highly shared sequence variants was considered likely to be a technical artifact of the sequencing pipeline. Because HLA typing was unavailable for some donors at each locus, only the typed subset was used in association tests. In a later genetic analysis, a missense DCLRE1C variant was associated with V-gene and J-gene trimming of TCR beta chains, and the association was replicated in an independent cohort. The study gave a list of 150 to 200 TCR beta chains associated with cytomegalovirus. A later analysis found that HLA-associated TCR beta chains were more clonally expanded and had lower generation probabilities than equally common non-associated chains. For the cohort, immune exposure information was limited to CMV serostatus. Assigning TCR associations to individual alleles was difficult when HLA alleles, especially DR and DQ, strongly co-occurred. According to a later analysis, TCR association rates differed among HLA loci, with DRB1 alleles showing the most associated TCRs and HLA-C alleles showing the fewest. A further reported finding was that TCR beta sequences accurately predicted the HLA-A and HLA-B alleles for most subjects in the first cohort. In an earlier analysis of about 540 of the donors, most TCR beta V segments were observed in productive rearrangements about 87% or about 30% of the time, broadly matching IMGT annotations. Across donors, most TCR sequences were observed very rarely, whereas some public TCRs were present in many individuals. According to a later analysis, parvovirus B19, influenza, CMV and Epstein-Barr virus appeared linked to several top co-occurrence clusters. The authors suggested that the approach could potentially be generalized to other disease states and immunological phenotypes. Presence/absence analyses assumed roughly uniform sequencing depth across donors, an assumption that may not hold. In this cohort, only TCR beta chains were sequenced, and detectable features were limited by the absence of alpha or paired-chain data. A few of the identified cytomegalovirus-associated TCR beta chains were confirmed in vitro to be specific for cytomegalovirus antigens.

The CDR3 goes from the cysteine to the phenylalanine over 15 residues. Only the CDR3 region is kept as DNA, spanning 45 bases read in frame from base 1. Unmatched junction bases come to 7, with V trimmed by 4 bases and J by 5 bases. The germline V gene encodes CDR1 LGHNA and CDR2 YSLEER. Library creation used the immunoSEQ multiplex PCR assay. For the multiplex PCR, a mixture combining 60 forward primers for TCR Vbeta segments and 13 reverse primers for TCR Jbeta segments was used. The CDR3 region of rearranged TCR beta genes was amplified from genomic DNA with a multiplex PCR assay. On the Illumina HiSeq System, the amplified TCR beta libraries were sequenced as 87-base-pair reads. The source study handled its data this way. A later analysis tallied about 77 million unique TCR beta chains across the approximately 670 repertoires, and around 9.9 million of those chains were shared by two or more donors. Raw reads were error-corrected and collapsed into unique sequences by a nearest-neighbor algorithm in which closely related sequences were merged to remove PCR and sequencing errors. To assign V, D and J gene segments, CDR3 sequences were aligned to IMGT reference sequences. For a sequence to be retained, a match of at least six nucleotides was required to both a V gene segment and a J gene segment. Rearrangements were called productive when the CDR3 lacked stop codons and stayed in frame with V and J; all others were non-productive. CDR3 was defined according to IMGT convention as the region running from the second conserved V-encoded cysteine to the conserved J-encoded phenylalanine. Sequences without an unambiguous match to a single V gene segment were excluded from the earlier analysis of 450 to 750 of the donors. An earlier analysis of a few hundred of the donors called V segments functional above 56.7% productive rearrangements and segregating when the between-donor standard deviation exceeded 5%. A statistical classification framework was built for diagnosing cytomegalovirus status from the catalog of TCR beta chain sequences. V and J gene assignment, in a later analysis, came from comparing TCR nucleotide sequences with IMGT/GENE-DB human TR gene sequences. In a later analysis, CDR3 sequences and most-parsimonious VDJ recombination scenarios were assigned using the TCRdist pipeline. In a later analysis, each TCR beta chain was defined by its CDR3 amino acid sequence together with its V-gene family, and reads lacking a unique V-gene family were excluded. A later analysis removed several hundred highly shared, low-generation-probability nucleotide sequences to deal with suspected cross-contamination and a sequencing artifact. In a later analysis, a clonal expansion index for each public chain was calculated from normalized within-repertoire ranks of inferred template counts. In a later analysis, generation probabilities were computed using a VDJ recombination model fitted to out-of-frame rearrangements, and the results were checked against IGoR. In a later analysis, hypergeometric tests were used to score TCR-TCR, TCR-HLA and TCR-CMV co-occurrence, with a repertoire-size bias correction applied to TCR pairs. A later analysis estimated false discovery rates by permuting HLA or CMV assignments 20 times. In a later analysis, co-occurring TCRs were grouped with DBSCAN, and TCRdist sequence similarity was added when clustering was performed within HLA-allele-positive subsets. Repertoires with fewer than 30,000 or more than 120,000 public chains, plus five repertoires with anomalous nucleotide sharing, were excluded from co-occurrence clustering. The table was pulled from immuneACCESS by TCRdb, which kept in-frame rearrangements only. Such tables lose some clones; where checked, under half of the loss comes from unresolved V genes, and the rest has no known cause. That table supplies the V and J calls and clone size; D and trimming were determined from the DNA. Within this sample are roughly 230,000 clones, with over 90% of them counted one time only. 1.7% of the sample is held by the ten biggest clonotypes.

In total, around 600 healthy bone marrow donors made up the cohort. At the time of sampling, every cohort member was nominally healthy, though immune exposures that went unrecorded were likely present. The donor was CMV seronegative and belonged to the group of approximately 320 seronegative cohort members. A peripheral blood sample was provided by each donor, and peripheral blood mononuclear cells were used for TCR beta sequencing. The Qiagen DNeasy Blood Extraction Kit was used to extract genomic DNA from the blood cell samples. Sequencing was performed on PBMCs. The source of this sequence is a girl aged 2-10 years in good health and CMV-seronegative. Recombination connected TRBV4-3 to TRBJ2-7; 11 middle bases align to TRBD2. CDR3 protein: CASSLLAGGQDEQYF. The nucleotide sequence is TGCGCCAGCAGCCTTCTAGCGGGAGGACAGGACGAGCAGTACTTC.